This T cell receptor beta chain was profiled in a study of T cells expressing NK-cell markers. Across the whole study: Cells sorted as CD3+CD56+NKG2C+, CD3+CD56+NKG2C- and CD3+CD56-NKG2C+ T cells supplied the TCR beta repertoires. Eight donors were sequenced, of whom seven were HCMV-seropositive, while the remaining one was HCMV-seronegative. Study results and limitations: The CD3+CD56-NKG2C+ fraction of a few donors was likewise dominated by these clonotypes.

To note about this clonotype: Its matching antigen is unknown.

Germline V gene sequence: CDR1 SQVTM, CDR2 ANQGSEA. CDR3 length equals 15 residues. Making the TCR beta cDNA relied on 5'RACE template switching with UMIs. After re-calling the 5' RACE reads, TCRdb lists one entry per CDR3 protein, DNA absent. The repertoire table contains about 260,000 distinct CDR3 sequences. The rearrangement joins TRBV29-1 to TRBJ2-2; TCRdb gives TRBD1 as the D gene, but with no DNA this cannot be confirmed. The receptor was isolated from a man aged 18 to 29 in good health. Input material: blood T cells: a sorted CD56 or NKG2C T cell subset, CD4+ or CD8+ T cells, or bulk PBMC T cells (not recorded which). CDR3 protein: CSVKVTGGITGELFF.